This T cell receptor beta chain was sequenced during a study of shared clonotypes between healthy human individuals. The CDR3 runs to 15 residues. Germline CDR1 and CDR2: SGHTA and FQGNSA. The V gene lost 0 bases and the J gene lost 2 bases, with 8 bases spanning the gap. Authors' data handling: Junction-only immunoSEQ data arrived without quality scores, meaning filtering differed. Sequenced by immunoSEQ multiplex PCR; TCRdb stores in-frame clones only, minus some. The DNA gave D and trimming, while V, J and clone size come from that table. The data show 150,000 to 200,000 clones, approximately 92% seen once. Details on this clone: The antigen is undetermined.

Findings of the study overall: Larger richness was generally estimated for naive than memory subsets.

This chain joins TRBV7-2 and TRBJ1-5; D call uncertain. The source is a woman aged 25 to 45 in good health. Sequenced: naive CD4+ T cells sorted from blood. This sample's subset: CD45RA+ positively selected. The CDR3 reads CASSLARDGNQPQHF. As DNA, the CDR3 is TGTGCCAGCAGCTTAGCCCGCGATGGCAATCAGCCCCAGCATTTT.